The sequence of this T cell receptor beta chain was determined in a study of cytotoxic CD8 clonotypes in ibrutinib-treated CLL. On the study more broadly: Per sample, productive templates averaged about 240,000 and productive rearrangements averaged approximately 87,000.

This clone was detected once. Its antigen is unknown. Findings of the study overall: Sustained-remission and progressing patients' sampling times differed. Public clonotypes occurred uncommonly; on treatment, they contracted or remained stable.

Profiled with immunoSEQ multiplex PCR; TCRdb holds only in-frame clones, not every one. The sample holds under 200,000 clones, approximately 77% seen once. This CDR3 is built from 15 residues. Between the trimmed V and J ends, which lost 4 bases and 0 bases, there was a span of 12 bases. In germline, CDR1 is MDHEN, CDR2 SYDVKM. The TCR sequence derives from a human donor with chronic lymphocytic leukemia. V and J are TRBV28 and TRBJ1-2; D is possibly TRBD1 (6 bases). The sample was PBMCs, taken after 12 months of ibrutinib treatment. CDR3 sequence (DNA): TGTGCCAGCAGTTCAGGACAGAGAACTAACTATGGCTACACCTTC. This translates into CASSSGQRTNYGYTF.